This TCR beta chain came from a study of blood T cell repertoires in COVID-19. The J segment lost 2 bases and the V segment lost 6 bases, leaving 8 bases of the junction unmatched. This CDR3 region has 16 residues. From germline, CDR1 is SQVTM and CDR2 ANQGSEA. This table comes from immunoSEQ multiplex PCR, and its TCRdb copy is limited to in-frame clones, with some not included. The sample consists of some 410,000 clones, approximately 90% of them appearing once. This clone occurred once. The chain uses TRBV29-1 and TRBJ2-3; 13 bases are shared with TRBD2. The specimen was PBMCs or T cells enriched from blood (not recorded which). This receptor was taken from a young woman with acute COVID-19. As DNA, the CDR3 is TGCAGCGTCCTGGTTGGGACTAGCGGGGTCACAGATACGCAGTATTTT. Translating gives CSVLVGTSGVTDTQYF.